The 5 T cell receptor beta chains below come from one sample, sequenced in a study of a mutant IDH1 vaccine in newly diagnosed glioma. Time point meaning: week 35, safety follow-up. In every dose of vaccine, 300 ug of mutant IDH1 20-mer peptide was given alongside topical imiquimod. Their target antigens are unknown. Some clones are missing from TCRdb's copy, which holds only in-frame ones; the method was immunoSEQ multiplex PCR. The sample lists 30,000 to 40,000 clones, around 80% occurring once. Sequences were derived from PBMCs, sampled from a glioma patient whose treatment included an IDH1 peptide vaccine. These receptors were obtained from a woman between 18 and 29 years old with glioma.

The chain joins TRBV27 to TRBJ2-7; 8 positions agree with TRBD2. With V trimmed by 6 bases and J by 2 bases, 9 bases remained unmatched. The CDR3 spans 15 residues. CDR1 and CDR2 (germline): MNHEY, SMNVEV (reference sequence). The CDR3 nucleotides read TGTGCCAGCAGCCCCTCTAGCGGGTGGGCCTACGAGCAGTACTTC. The encoded protein is CASSPSSGWAYEQYF.

The chain couples TRBV7-2 to TRBJ2-3, with a possible D match to TRBD2 (5 bases). Between the trimmed V and J ends, which lost 6 bases and 8 bases, there was a span of 21 bases. CDR1 SGHTA and CDR2 FQGNSA come from the germline V gene. The CDR3 runs to 15 residues. CDR3: CASSQDFASLTTQYF. The CDR3 region has the DNA TGTGCCAGCAGTCAGGACTTCGCGAGCCTCACTACGCAGTATTTT. Full variable domain (rest looked up from reference TRBV7-2 and TRBJ2-3): GAGVSQSPSNKVTEKGKDVELRCDPISGHTALYWYRQSLGQGLEFLIYFQGNSAPDKSGLPSDRFSAERTGGSVSTLTIQRTQQEDSAVYLCASSQDFASLTTQYFGPGTRLTVL.

The sample holds one count of this clone. The rearrangement links TRBV23-1 to TRBJ2-2; unclear D gene. TRBV23-1 is recorded as an ORF, its role being uncertain. The CDR3 runs 14 residues. V was trimmed by 1 base and J by 8 bases, leaving 11 bases between them. DNA of the CDR3: TGCGCCAGCAGTCAATTACCCCCAGTAGGGGAGCTGTTTTTT. It encodes CASSQLPPVGELFF.

The chain links TRBV5-8 to TRBJ2-7; D is unresolved. Germline V gene sequence: CDR1 SGHTS, CDR2 YDEGEE. This CDR3 region has 9 residues. V gave up 5 bases and J gave up 4 bases, with 1 base separating them. CDR3 amino acids: CASRYEQYF. As DNA, the CDR3 is TGTGCCAGCAGGTACGAGCAGTACTTC.

The rearrangement uses TRBV7-9 and TRBJ2-2; D uncertain. This CDR3 has 12 residues. CDR1 and CDR2 (germline): SEHNR, FQNEAQ (reference sequence). V lost 4 bases to trimming and J lost 6 bases, with 6 bases between them. CDR3 sequence: CASSSHAGELFF. CDR3 in DNA: TGTGCCAGCAGCTCTCACGCCGGGGAGCTGTTTTTT.